Presented here are 13 T cell receptor beta chains from one specimen sequenced in a study of shared clonotypes between healthy human individuals. Profiled with immunoSEQ multiplex PCR; TCRdb holds only in-frame clones, not every one. The sample has some 580,000 clones, almost 97% seen once. What was sequenced was naive CD4+ T cells sorted from blood. Subset defined: CD45RA+ positively selected. These receptors originate from a woman aged 25 to 45 in good health.

The chain links TRBV6-5 to TRBJ1-5; 10 nucleotides align to TRBD1. Trimming took 6 bases from V and 7 from J; bases not matched to a gene: 6. This CDR3 contains 14 residues. Germline V gives CDR1 MNHEY, CDR2 SVGAGI. CDR3 in amino acids: CASSDRDRGQPQHF. CDR3 nucleotides: TGTGCCAGCAGCGACCGGGACAGGGGACAGCCCCAGCATTTT.

J is TRBJ2-1 and V is TRBV14; 13 positions agree with TRBD2. CDR3 length: 15 amino acids. Losses at the gene ends were 5 bases for V and 6 bases for J; bases not matched to a gene: 4. Germline-derived CDR1 and CDR2 are SGHDN and FVKESK. CDR3 protein: CASSLLAGGLNEQFF. The CDR3 bases are TGTGCCAGCAGCTTACTAGCGGGAGGGCTCAATGAGCAGTTCTTC.

J is TRBJ2-7 and V is TRBV11-3, with 7 bases that match TRBD1. The germline gives CDR1 SGHNT, CDR2 YENEEA. The junction had 13 bases not matched to a gene; V was cut back by 1 base and J by 1 base. This CDR3 is 18 amino acids long. CDR3 in DNA: TGTGCCAGCAGCTTAGCATTCTCTCGGGACAGTCCATCCTACGAGCAGTACTTC. Translated, it gives CASSLAFSRDSPSYEQYF.

The V call is TRBV27, the J call TRBJ2-5; TRBD2 agrees at 14 bases. V dropped 6 bases and J dropped 5; count of bases not matched to a gene: 20. This CDR3 is 20 amino acids long. The germline V gene encodes CDR1 MNHEY and CDR2 SMNVEV (reference sequence). The CDR3 sequence: CASRPLPTSGRAWVGETQYF. As DNA, the CDR3 is TGTGCCAGCAGGCCGCTACCGACTAGCGGGAGGGCCTGGGTGGGGGAGACCCAGTACTTC.

V and J are TRBV5-1 and TRBJ2-1; tentative D call: TRBD2 (6 bases). V lost 2 bases and J 8 bases, leaving 14 bases between the germline ends. The CDR3 loop spans 14 amino acids. Per germline, CDR1 SGHRS and CDR2 YFSETQ. Here the CDR3 reads CASSFGSASDEQFF. The CDR3, as DNA: TGCGCCAGCAGCTTCGGGTCTGCTAGCGATGAGCAGTTCTTC. Combining the CDR3 with reference TRBV5-1 and TRBJ2-1 gives the whole variable domain KAGVTQTPRYLIKTRGQQVTLSCSPISGHRSVSWYQQTPGQGLQFLFEYFSETQRNKGNFPGRFSGRQFSNSRSEMNVSTLELGDSALYLCASSFGSASDEQFFGPGTRLTVL.

This chain uses TRBV27 with TRBJ2-3, with TRBD2 matching 9 bases. Germline-derived CDR1 and CDR2 are MNHEY and SMNVEV (reference sequence). The CDR3 is 18 residues long. Trimming cost V 2 bases and J 0 bases; bases outside gene matches: 9. The CDR3 here is CASSLGLVAGASTDTQYF. In DNA form, the CDR3 reads TGTGCCAGCAGTTTAGGTCTGGTAGCGGGAGCAAGCACAGATACGCAGTATTTT.

The chain combines TRBV21-1 with TRBJ2-5; the tabulated D call, TRBD1, remains unverified against the DNA. TRBV21-1 is shown as a pseudogene. The CDR3 consists of 13 residues. CDR3 in amino acids: CASSRLWLETQYF. The DNA for the CDR3 is TGTGCCAGCAGCAGATTATGGCTGGAGACCCAGTACTTC.

This clone was recorded once. The rearrangement links TRBV19 to TRBJ2-5; TRBD1 is a possible D gene (6 bases). Trimming stripped 4 bases from V and 1 base from J, with 16 bases between. CDR1 and CDR2 (germline): LNHDA, SQIVND (reference sequence). The CDR3 is made up of 16 amino acids. CDR3 DNA: TGTGCCAGTAGTAAGACCGACAGGCGGCTCCAAGAGACCCAGTACTTC. As protein: CASSKTDRRLQETQYF.

This chain uses TRBV7-2 with TRBJ2-5; D call uncertain. The CDR3 sequence is 12 residues long. V was shortened by 3 bases and J by 5 bases, with 7 bases between the two germline ends. In germline, CDR1 is SGHTA, CDR2 FQGNSA. The CDR3 nucleotides are TGTGCCAGCAGCTTGATAGGGGAGACCCAGTACTTC. Translating it yields CASSLIGETQYF.

The V call is TRBV28, the J call TRBJ1-1; D remains ambiguous. Trimming removed 6 bases at V and 3 bases at J, with 8 bases between. The V gene's germline CDR1 is MDHEN and CDR2 SYDVKM. The CDR3 loop spans 12 amino acids. The CDR3 sequence is CASSIGDTEAFF. CDR3 DNA: TGTGCCAGCAGCATTGGGGACACTGAAGCTTTCTTT.

The chain is built from TRBV5-6 and TRBJ1-6; D remains unclear. With 2 bases removed from V and 10 bases from J, the gap between germline ends came to 13 bases. Germline values: CDR1 SGHDT, CDR2 YYEEEE. The CDR3 is 14 residues long. The CDR3 DNA reads TGTGCCAGCAGCTTAGGAACGACATTATCACCCCTCCACTTT. This codes for CASSLGTTLSPLHF.

The rearrangement uses TRBV28 and TRBJ2-7; 10 positions agree with TRBD2. The germline gives CDR1 MDHEN, CDR2 SYDVKM. This CDR3 spans 16 amino acids. V was clipped by 1 base and J by 7 bases; unmatched bases: 10. CDR3 in amino acids: CASSLYGSGRSWEQYF. CDR3 coding DNA: TGTGCCAGCAGTTTATATGGTAGCGGGAGGTCATGGGAGCAGTACTTC.

The V and J genes are TRBV30 and TRBJ1-2; D not resolved. Germline CDR1 reads GTSNPN; CDR2 reads SVGIG (reference sequence). The length of the CDR3 is 13 residues. Deletions cut 0 bases from V and 7 bases from J, with 12 bases between. CDR3 DNA sequence: TGTGCCTGGAGTGTACGTCAGGAAATTGGCTACACCTTC. It is translated as CAWSVRQEIGYTF. Variable domain in full (rest from reference TRBV30 and TRBJ1-2): SQTIHQWPATLVQPVGSPLSLECTVEGTSNPNLYWYRQAAGRGLQLLFYSVGIGQISSEVPQNLSASRPQDRQFILSSKKLLLSDSGFYLCAWSVRQEIGYTFGSGTRLTVV.